Included here is one T cell receptor beta chain sequence, with context. The target antigen is unknown. The data were obtained in a study of blood T cells in healthy people across ages. Study outcomes and limitations: Using unsorted PBMCs precluded a conclusive naive versus antigen-experienced comparison.

A second PCR of roughly 6 to 12 cycles used a sample-barcoded 5' primer and a J-beta primer mix. Unique molecular identifiers of 12 random nucleotides labeled each cDNA. Samples each returned at least 2.5 million CDR3-containing paired-end reads. TCRdb passed the 5' RACE reads through MiXCR, listing each CDR3 protein once. The data hold 730,000 or so distinct CDR3 sequences, with roughly 43% observed a single time. V was clipped by 0 bases and J by 5 bases, with 16 bases between them. Germline V gene sequence: CDR1 LGHDT, CDR2 YNNKEL (reference sequence). CDR3 length: 16 residues. Sequenced input: blood. The chain couples TRBV3-1 to TRBJ1-1; weak D call: TRBD1 (5 bases). This clonotype was obtained from a man at least 80 years old in good health. The CDR3 is CASSQENLGGATEAFF. The CDR3, as DNA: TGTGCCAGCAGCCAAGAGAATCTCGGGGGAGCGACTGAAGCTTTCTTT.